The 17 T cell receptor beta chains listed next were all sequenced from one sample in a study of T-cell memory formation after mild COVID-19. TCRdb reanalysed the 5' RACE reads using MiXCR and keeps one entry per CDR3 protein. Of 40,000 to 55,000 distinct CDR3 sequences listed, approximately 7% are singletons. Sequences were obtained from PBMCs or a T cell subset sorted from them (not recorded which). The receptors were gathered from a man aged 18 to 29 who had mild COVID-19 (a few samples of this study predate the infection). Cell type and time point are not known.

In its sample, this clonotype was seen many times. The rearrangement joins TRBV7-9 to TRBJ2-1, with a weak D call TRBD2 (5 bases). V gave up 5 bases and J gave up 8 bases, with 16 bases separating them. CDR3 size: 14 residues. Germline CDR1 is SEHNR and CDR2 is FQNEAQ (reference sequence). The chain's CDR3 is CASSKGVLGDEQFF. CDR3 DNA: TGTGCCAGCAGCAAAGGTGTACTGGGAGATGAGCAGTTCTTC.

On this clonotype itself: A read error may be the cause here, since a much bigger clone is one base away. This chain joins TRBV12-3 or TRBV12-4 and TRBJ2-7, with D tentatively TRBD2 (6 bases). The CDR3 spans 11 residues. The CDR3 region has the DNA TGTGCCAGCAGTTCCCATGGGGACTTAAGCGTC. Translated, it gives CASSSHGDLSV.

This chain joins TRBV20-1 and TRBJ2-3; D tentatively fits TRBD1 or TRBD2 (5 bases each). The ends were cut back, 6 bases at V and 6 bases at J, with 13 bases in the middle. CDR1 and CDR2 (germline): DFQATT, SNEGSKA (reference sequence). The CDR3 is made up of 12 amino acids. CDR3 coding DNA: TGCAGTGCAAGGGACGAGCGGGATACGCAGTATTTT. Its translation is CSARDERDTQYF.

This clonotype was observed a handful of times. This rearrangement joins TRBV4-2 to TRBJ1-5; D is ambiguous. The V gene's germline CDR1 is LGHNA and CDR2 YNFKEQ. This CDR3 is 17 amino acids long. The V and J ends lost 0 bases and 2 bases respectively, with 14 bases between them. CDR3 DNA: TGTGCCAGCAGCCAAGATTTAGGTTTTATGCGCAATCAGCCCCAGCATTTT. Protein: CASSQDLGFMRNQPQHF.

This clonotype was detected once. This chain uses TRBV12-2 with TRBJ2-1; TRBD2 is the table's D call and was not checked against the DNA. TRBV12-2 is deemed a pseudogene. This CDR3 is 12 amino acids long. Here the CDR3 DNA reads TGTGCAAGCCGGACTAGCGGCAATGAGCAGTTCTTC. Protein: CASRTSGNEQFF.

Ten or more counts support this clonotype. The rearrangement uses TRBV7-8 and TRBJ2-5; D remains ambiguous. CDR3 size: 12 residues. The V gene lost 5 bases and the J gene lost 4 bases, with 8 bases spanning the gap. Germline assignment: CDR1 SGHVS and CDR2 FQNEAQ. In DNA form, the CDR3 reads TGTGCCAGCAGCCCGTCACGAGAGACCCAGTACTTC. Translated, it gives CASSPSRETQYF.

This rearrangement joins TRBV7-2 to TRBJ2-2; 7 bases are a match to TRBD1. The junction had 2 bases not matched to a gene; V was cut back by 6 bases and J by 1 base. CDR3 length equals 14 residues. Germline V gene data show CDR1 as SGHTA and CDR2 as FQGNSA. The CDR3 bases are TGTGCCAGCAGACGACAGGGGAACACCGGGGAGCTGTTTTTT. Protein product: CASRRQGNTGELFF.

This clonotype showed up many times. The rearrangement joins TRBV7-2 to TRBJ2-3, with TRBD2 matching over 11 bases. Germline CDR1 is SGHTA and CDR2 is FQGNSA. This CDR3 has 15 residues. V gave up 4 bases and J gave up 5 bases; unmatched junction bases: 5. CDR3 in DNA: TGTGCCAGCAGCTCCCTCGGACTAGCGGGAGATACGCAGTATTTT. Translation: CASSSLGLAGDTQYF. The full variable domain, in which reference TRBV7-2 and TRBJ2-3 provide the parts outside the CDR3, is GAGVSQSPSNKVTEKGKDVELRCDPISGHTALYWYRQSLGQGLEFLIYFQGNSAPDKSGLPSDRFSAERTGGSVSTLTIQRTQQEDSAVYLCASSSLGLAGDTQYFGPGTRLTVL.

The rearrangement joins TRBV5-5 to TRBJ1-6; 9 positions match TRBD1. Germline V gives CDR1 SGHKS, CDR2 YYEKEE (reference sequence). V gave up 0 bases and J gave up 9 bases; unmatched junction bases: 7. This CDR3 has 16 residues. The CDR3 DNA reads TGTGCCAGCAGCTTGGCCGGGACAGGGATGAGTTCACCCCTCCACTTT. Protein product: CASSLAGTGMSSPLHF.

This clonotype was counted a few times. CDR3 bases: TGTGCCAGCAGCCCCCGGACGGAGAACTATGGCTACACCTTC. Translation: CASSPRTENYGYTF. The chain uses TRBV7-9 and TRBJ1-2, with D uncertain. The CDR3 runs 14 residues. The germline V gene encodes CDR1 SEHNR and CDR2 FQNEAQ (reference sequence). Trimming shortened V by 5 bases and J by 2 bases, and 12 bases separated the two germline ends.

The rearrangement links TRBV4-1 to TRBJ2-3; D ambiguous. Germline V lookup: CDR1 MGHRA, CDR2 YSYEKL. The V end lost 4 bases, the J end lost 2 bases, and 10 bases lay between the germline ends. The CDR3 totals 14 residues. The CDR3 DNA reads TGCGCCAGCAGCCCCGGGCCCCTCACAGATACGCAGTATTTT. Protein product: CASSPGPLTDTQYF.

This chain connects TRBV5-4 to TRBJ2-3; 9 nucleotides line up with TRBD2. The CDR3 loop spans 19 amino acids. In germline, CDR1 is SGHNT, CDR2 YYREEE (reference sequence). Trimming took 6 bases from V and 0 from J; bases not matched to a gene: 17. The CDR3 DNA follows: TGTGCCAGCATGACAAGAGCCCCCATTAGCGGGGGTAGCACAGATACGCAGTATTTT. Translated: CASMTRAPISGGSTDTQYF.

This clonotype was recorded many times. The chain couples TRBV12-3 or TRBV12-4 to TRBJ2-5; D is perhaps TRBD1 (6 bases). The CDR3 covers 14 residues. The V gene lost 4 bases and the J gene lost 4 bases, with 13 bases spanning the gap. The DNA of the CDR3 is TGTGCCAGCAGTTCTCCAGGGGTCCGAGAGACCCAGTACTTC. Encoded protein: CASSSPGVRETQYF.

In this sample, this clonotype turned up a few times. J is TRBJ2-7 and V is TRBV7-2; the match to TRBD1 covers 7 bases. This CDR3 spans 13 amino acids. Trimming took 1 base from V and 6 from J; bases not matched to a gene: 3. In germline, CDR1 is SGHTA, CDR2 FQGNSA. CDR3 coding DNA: TGTGCCAGCAGCTTAGGACAGGGTCGCGAGCAGTACGTC. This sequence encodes CASSLGQGREQYV.

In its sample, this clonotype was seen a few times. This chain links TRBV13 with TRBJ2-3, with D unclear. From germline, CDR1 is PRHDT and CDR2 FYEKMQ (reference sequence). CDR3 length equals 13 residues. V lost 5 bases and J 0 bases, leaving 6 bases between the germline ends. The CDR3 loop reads CASSAASTDTQYF. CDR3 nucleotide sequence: TGTGCCAGCAGCGCCGCTAGCACAGATACGCAGTATTTT.

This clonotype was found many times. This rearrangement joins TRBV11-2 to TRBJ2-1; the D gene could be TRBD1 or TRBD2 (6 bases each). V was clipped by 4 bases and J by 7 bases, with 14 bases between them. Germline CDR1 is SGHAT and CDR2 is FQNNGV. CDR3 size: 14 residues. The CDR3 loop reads CASSSNGGGNEQFF. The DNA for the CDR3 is TGTGCCAGCAGCTCGAACGGGGGCGGGAATGAGCAGTTCTTC. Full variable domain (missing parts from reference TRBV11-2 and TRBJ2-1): EAGVAQSPRYKIIEKRQSVAFWCNPISGHATLYWYQQILGQGPKLLIQFQNNGVVDDSQLPKDRFSAERLKGVDSTLKIQPAKLEDSAVYLCASSSNGGGNEQFFGPGTRLTVL.

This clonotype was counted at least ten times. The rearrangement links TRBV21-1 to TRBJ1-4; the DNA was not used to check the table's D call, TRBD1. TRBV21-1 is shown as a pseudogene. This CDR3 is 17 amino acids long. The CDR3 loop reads CASSKGGGDRANEKLFF. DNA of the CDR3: TGTGCCAGCAGCAAAGGGGGAGGAGACAGGGCTAATGAAAAACTGTTTTTT.